Below are 13 T cell receptor beta chains sequenced from a single sample in a study of beta chain features in type 1 diabetes. Expressed TCRB transcripts were sequenced after all isolated RNA was converted to cDNA. Sequenced by immunoSEQ multiplex PCR; TCRdb stores in-frame clones only, minus some. Here the sample spans 15,000 to 20,000 clones, about 53% being singletons. Material for sequencing was stem cell memory CD4+ T cells from blood. These receptors all stem from a man between 18 and 29 years old in good health.

This clone was detected only once. The CDR3 loop reads CASSQAAGGLTNEKLFF. The CDR3 DNA is TGCGCCAGCAGCCAAGCGGCAGGGGGCCTGACTAATGAAAAACTGTTTTTT. The chain joins TRBV4-3 to TRBJ1-4; 8 bases match TRBD1. The CDR3 is 17 amino acids. Germline CDR1 LGHNA, CDR2 YSLEER. J was trimmed by 2 bases and V by 1 base; bases with no gene match: 6.

A single count supports this clone. The rearrangement uses TRBV25-1 and TRBJ1-1; possibly TRBD1 for D (6 bases). Trimming shortened V by 3 bases and J by 4 bases, and 12 bases separated the two germline ends. The CDR3 runs 14 residues. Germline V gene lookup returns CDR1 MGHDK and CDR2 SYGVNS. CDR3 sequence (DNA): TGTGCCAGCAGTGACTACCGAGGGGGCACTGAAGCTTTCTTT. Its protein is CASSDYRGGTEAFF.

CDR3 protein: CASSFQGARATEAFF. DNA for the CDR3: TGTGCCAGTAGTTTCCAGGGGGCAAGGGCTACTGAAGCTTTCTTT. The chain employs TRBV19 and TRBJ1-1; 8 bases align to TRBD1. CDR1 is LNHDA, CDR2 SQIVND, per germline (reference sequence). The CDR3 sequence is 15 residues long. Germline trimming cut 5 bases from V and 5 bases from J; bases unmatched to any gene: 10.

This chain uses TRBV5-6 with TRBJ1-4, with 8 bases aligning to TRBD1. The germline gives CDR1 SGHDT, CDR2 YYEEEE. The CDR3 is made up of 14 amino acids. V shed 4 bases, J shed 4 bases, and the junction held 3 bases outside the gene matches. The CDR3 loop reads CASSTGQGNEKLFF. In DNA, the CDR3 is TGTGCCAGCAGCACCGGACAGGGTAATGAAAAACTGTTTTTT. The full variable domain, its missing parts supplied by reference TRBV5-6 and TRBJ1-4, is DAGVTQSPTHLIKTRGQQVTLRCSPKSGHDTVSWYQQALGQGPQFIFQYYEEEERQRGNFPDRFSGHQFPNYSSELNVNALLLGDSALYLCASSTGQGNEKLFFGSGTQLSVL.

This sequence joins TRBV7-2 and TRBJ1-3, with 10 bases aligning to TRBD1. In germline, CDR1 is SGHTA, CDR2 FQGNSA. The CDR3 contains 17 residues. V gave up 3 bases and J gave up 2 bases; unmatched junction bases: 7. The CDR3 bases are TGTGCCAGCAGCTTTCCATGGACAGGGGGGACTGGAAACACCATATATTTT. Protein product: CASSFPWTGGTGNTIYF.

The rearrangement uses TRBV5-6 and TRBJ2-2; possible D gene TRBD2, 6 bases. This CDR3 is 15 amino acids long. With 4 bases removed from V and 4 bases from J, the gap between germline ends came to 14 bases. The germline V gene has CDR1 SGHDT and CDR2 YYEEEE. CDR3 sequence: CASSPLGGFTGELFF. Here the CDR3 DNA reads TGTGCCAGCAGCCCTCTTGGGGGGTTCACCGGGGAGCTGTTTTTT.

This clone came up a few times. DNA of the CDR3: TGTGCCAGCAACAATCGAATTAGCGAAGGGTCCTACGAGCAGTACTTC. Translated: CASNNRISEGSYEQYF. The V gene is TRBV5-4, the J gene TRBJ2-7; perhaps TRBD2 as D (5 bases). With 6 bases removed from V and 1 base from J, the gap between germline ends came to 20 bases. CDR1 is SGHNT, CDR2 YYREEE, per germline (reference sequence). CDR3 length equals 16 residues.

The rearrangement joins TRBV18 to TRBJ2-7; D is unclear. The germline gives CDR1 KGHSH, CDR2 LQKENI. The V and J ends lost 3 bases and 3 bases respectively, with 6 bases between them. The CDR3 has 12 amino acids. The CDR3 protein is CASSPNNYEQYF. In DNA, the CDR3 is TGTGCCAGCTCACCTAATAACTACGAGCAGTACTTC.

The chain has TRBV27 and TRBJ1-1, with TRBD1 as a possible D gene (6 bases). This CDR3 has 11 amino acids. The germline V and J ends were trimmed by 8 bases and 7 bases, with 11 bases remaining between them. Germline CDR1 reads MNHEY; CDR2 reads SMNVEV (reference sequence). In nucleotides, the CDR3 is TGTGCCAGCCGAAGGGGGAGTGAAGCTTTCTTT. Translation: CASRRGSEAFF.

The chain couples TRBV29-1 to TRBJ2-4, with 8 bases aligning to TRBD2. Trimming at V came to 4 bases and at J to 0 bases, leaving 11 bases not matched to a gene. Looked up from germline, CDR1 is SQVTM and CDR2 is ANQGSEA. The CDR3 has 17 residues. CDR3 residues: CSVVVAGRRLAKNIQYF. CDR3 coding DNA: TGCAGCGTTGTAGTAGCGGGGCGCCGTCTAGCCAAAAACATTCAGTACTTC.

Only a few counts were recorded for this clone. The chain uses TRBV14 and TRBJ2-1, with 10 bases that match TRBD2. The germline CDR1 and CDR2 sequences are SGHDN and FVKESK. V lost 8 bases and J lost 4; bases outside the gene matches: 5. There are 14 residues in the CDR3. CDR3 sequence: CASSGLAFYNEQFF. The CDR3 DNA is TGTGCCAGCTCGGGACTAGCGTTTTACAATGAGCAGTTCTTC.

J is TRBJ2-5 and V is TRBV30; D may be TRBD2 (5 bases). Germline V CDR1 and CDR2: GTSNPN, SVGIG (reference sequence). The CDR3 has 13 amino acids. The V and J ends lost 2 bases and 5 bases respectively, with 12 bases between them. CDR3 DNA: TGTGCCTGGAGTATACGGGGTTGGGAGACCCAGTACTTC. Protein product: CAWSIRGWETQYF.

The V gene is TRBV27, the J gene TRBJ2-7, with a tentative D call TRBD1 (6 bases). V was shortened by 6 bases and J by 6 bases, with 15 bases between the two germline ends. CDR3 length: 13 amino acids. Germline CDR1 reads MNHEY; CDR2 reads SMNVEV (reference sequence). The CDR3 coding sequence is TGTGCCAGCAGACTAACAGGGATCGGCGAGCAGTACTTC. Its translation: CASRLTGIGEQYF.